This T cell receptor (beta chain) was found in a study of blood T cell repertoires in COVID-19 (dated by TCRdb to between 2020 and 2021). Background for the entire study: Samples covering the acute and convalescent phases of COVID-19 were provided by collaborators in the United States, Italy and Spain. The prospective study material was composed of cDNA or gDNA derived from T cells, B-cell-depleted T cells, or PBMCs. Deeply sampled blood TCRbeta repertoires from subjects exposed to, actively infected with, or recovered from COVID-19 were included in the dataset. A freely available public database, intended as a resource for researchers studying the immune response to SARS-CoV-2, is where the repertoires were released. The samples were drawn from two sources: the first 160 participants of the ongoing ImmuneRACE study, and fewer than 1,500 subjects contributed by 6 global collaborators. Sample metadata almost always included a de-identified subject ID, COVID-19 status, age in years and sex. Where available, HLA class I and class II types were obtained from metadata supplied by the sample provider rather than from assay-based typing.

For this chain, trimming is 4 bases at the V end and 1 base at the J end, and the number of junction bases without a gene match is 13. Via the germline V gene, CDR1 is SGHRS and CDR2 YFSETQ. The CDR3 holds 17 amino acids from the cysteine to the phenylalanine. Left in the record is the CDR3 DNA by itself, 51 bases read in frame from the first base. The paper as a whole reports these results and caveats: Clinical and demographic metadata were provided uncurated, with the amount varying by source and participant.

Comment on this clone: The antigen it recognizes is unknown. Nothing much larger sits one base from this clone, and base qualities are not available.

At one collaborating source in Seattle, patients were enrolled during active infection and were followed longitudinally through the course of disease. Whole blood was collected in K2EDTA tubes by collaborating institutions according to the institutions' own protocols. For TCRbeta analysis, collaborators shipped samples as frozen whole blood, isolated PBMCs, or DNA extracted from either of those sample types. The immunoSEQ Assay, a bias-controlled multiplex PCR, was used to amplify TCRbeta CDR3 regions from genomic DNA. The source study handled its data this way. Within the assay, amplification of reference gene primers was used to estimate how many nucleated cells each sample contained. To quantify the absolute abundance of each unique TCRbeta CDR3 rearrangement, sequence reads were collapsed and filtered. For each sample, productive Simpson clonality was calculated by taking the square root of Simpson's diversity index across productive rearrangements. TCRdb took over this immuneACCESS table, retaining in-frame rearrangements with V and J assigned. Such tables are incomplete; in checked studies, under half of the missing clones stem from an unresolved V gene, and the remainder is unexplained. The V and J calls and clone size are taken from that table; D and trimming were inferred from the DNA. Counted in this sample were 290,000 or so clones; roughly 92% of them appeared once. Of the sample, about 2% is held by the ten largest clones.

The rearrangement combines TRBV5-1 with TRBJ2-5, with 7 bases in between that match TRBD1. Sequenced input: peripheral blood. This receptor was identified in a woman aged 30 to 39 with COVID-19, enrolled during active disease. The DNA is TGCGCCAGCAGCGACGACAGGGTTACTAACATCCAAGAGACCCAGTACTTC. Translated, this gives CASSDDRVTNIQETQYF.